This entry describes one T cell receptor beta chain. This CDR3 has 15 amino acids. Germline CDR1 and CDR2: SGHTA and FQGNSA. V dropped 5 bases and J dropped 2; count of bases not matched to a gene: 7. The data derive from a study of cytotoxic CD8 clonotypes in ibrutinib-treated CLL. Across the whole study: Around 12 relapsed/refractory, some 16 treatment-naive; 17 IGHV unmutated.

PBMCs that had been cryopreserved were the source of approximately 1.8 micrograms of genomic DNA for TCR beta libraries. The protocol was immunoSEQ multiplex PCR, while the TCRdb copy is restricted to in-frame clones and leaves out a portion. Here the sample spans around 130,000 clones, about 85% being singletons. Here the sequenced sample was PBMCs, taken after 24 months of ibrutinib treatment. The receptor's source is a human donor with chronic lymphocytic leukemia. V is TRBV7-2 and J is TRBJ2-3; 7 nucleotides align to TRBD1. CDR3 in amino acids: CASSLGTATTDTQYF. The CDR3, as DNA: TGTGCCAGCAGCCTGGGGACAGCAACCACAGATACGCAGTATTTT.